Shown below are 24 T cell receptor beta chains from a single sample sequenced in a study of T cell clones after liver transplantation. The assay was immunoSEQ multiplex PCR, and TCRdb's table has in-frame clones only and misses some. Of roughly 100,000 clones listed, approximately 78% are singletons. The material sequenced was CD4+ T cells from blood, taken before liver transplant. These receptors came from a human donor who received a liver transplant.

CDR3 DNA sequence: TGTGCCAGCAGTCCCCAGGGGAGGGGGAATACTGAAGCTTTCTTT. Encoded protein: CASSPQGRGNTEAFF. The chain is built from TRBV28 and TRBJ1-1, with D tentatively TRBD1 (6 bases). Trimming removed 5 bases at V and 5 bases at J, with 18 bases between. CDR3 size: 15 residues. Germline V gene lookup returns CDR1 MDHEN and CDR2 SYDVKM.

V and J are TRBV27 and TRBJ2-7; weak D call: TRBD1 (6 bases). Germline CDR1 and CDR2: MNHEY and SMNVEV (reference sequence). The CDR3 runs to 13 residues. Trimming took 8 bases from V and 0 from J, leaving 11 bases between them. CDR3 region: CASQRQDSYEQYF. CDR3 DNA sequence: TGTGCCAGCCAAAGACAGGACTCCTACGAGCAGTACTTC.

In this sample, this clone turned up a few times. This chain links TRBV5-6 with TRBJ2-7; TRBD1 agrees at 7 bases. Germline V gene data show CDR1 as SGHDT and CDR2 as YYEEEE. CDR3 size: 15 residues. Germline trimming cut 5 bases from V and 4 bases from J; bases unmatched to any gene: 12. DNA for the CDR3: TGTGCCAGCAGATGGAAGGGCCAGGGGGTTTACGAGCAGTACTTC. This gives the protein CASRWKGQGVYEQYF. Looking up the rest from reference TRBV5-6 and TRBJ2-7 gives the full variable domain: DAGVTQSPTHLIKTRGQQVTLRCSPKSGHDTVSWYQQALGQGPQFIFQYYEEEERQRGNFPDRFSGHQFPNYSSELNVNALLLGDSALYLCASRWKGQGVYEQYFGPGTRLTVT.

This sequence joins TRBV2 and TRBJ2-1; the D is unclear. The ends were cut back, 8 bases at V and 4 bases at J, with 9 bases in the middle. Germline CDR1 is SNHLY and CDR2 is FYNNEI. This CDR3 is 12 amino acids long. For the CDR3, the DNA is TGTGCCAGCTGGAGTGCGTACAATGAGCAGTTCTTC. This encodes CASWSAYNEQFF.

This chain links TRBV9 with TRBJ2-2, with 12 bases matching TRBD1. The CDR3 contains 17 residues. After removal of 0 bases from V and 4 bases from J, the junction contained 4 bases not matched to a gene. Germline CDR1 reads SGDLS; CDR2 reads YYNGEE. This chain's CDR3 is CASSVGDRGLRTGELFF. In DNA form, the CDR3 reads TGTGCCAGCAGCGTAGGGGACAGGGGGCTGCGCACCGGGGAGCTGTTTTTT.

The chain uses TRBV4-1 and TRBJ2-5; D is ambiguous. The germline V and J ends were trimmed by 1 base and 0 bases, with 9 bases remaining between them. The germline gives CDR1 MGHRA, CDR2 YSYEKL. CDR3 length: 15 amino acids. The CDR3 is CASSQATRYQETQYF. The CDR3 DNA follows: TGCGCCAGCAGCCAAGCTACCAGGTACCAAGAGACCCAGTACTTC.

The chain links TRBV19 to TRBJ1-2, with D hard to call. The germline V gene has CDR1 LNHDA and CDR2 SQIVND (reference sequence). The V gene lost 6 bases and the J gene lost 2 bases, with 10 bases spanning the gap. The CDR3 consists of 13 residues. For the CDR3, the DNA is TGTGCCAGTAGGTCCCTGACCAACTATGGCTACACCTTC. This codes for CASRSLTNYGYTF.

The chain combines TRBV4-2 with TRBJ2-1; 9 bases map to TRBD2. Germline CDR1 is LGHNA and CDR2 is YNFKEQ. The CDR3 totals 16 residues. V lost 3 bases and J lost 0; bases outside the gene matches: 3. The CDR3 region has the DNA TGTGCCAGCAGCCAGAGCGGGGGGAGCTCCTACAATGAGCAGTTCTTC. Its protein is CASSQSGGSSYNEQFF.

The V call is TRBV6-5, the J call TRBJ2-7; the D gene is possibly TRBD1 (6 bases). Germline V gene sequence: CDR1 MNHEY, CDR2 SVGAGI. V lost 5 bases and J 3 bases, leaving 11 bases between the germline ends. The CDR3 consists of 13 residues. CDR3 loop: CASSKGVIYEQYF. CDR3 sequence (DNA): TGTGCCAGCAGTAAGGGGGTGATCTACGAGCAGTACTTC.

The chain links TRBV5-1 to TRBJ1-1; D remains ambiguous. Per germline, CDR1 SGHRS and CDR2 YFSETQ. Trimming took off 2 bases at V and 0 bases at J, with 5 bases between the two ends. The CDR3 totals 13 residues. Written as DNA, the CDR3 is TGCGCCAGCAGCTTACAGCTGAACACTGAAGCTTTCTTT. Translated: CASSLQLNTEAFF.

The chain carries TRBV9 and TRBJ2-1, with 9 nucleotides matching TRBD1. Trimming cost V 4 bases and J 8 bases; bases outside gene matches: 10. The CDR3 is 15 amino acids. Germline assignment: CDR1 SGDLS and CDR2 YYNGEE. CDR3 in DNA: TGTGCCAGCAGCCCTCCGGGACAGGGTCACCATGAGCAGTTCTTC. This encodes CASSPPGQGHHEQFF.

The chain links TRBV7-9 to TRBJ1-4, with TRBD1 identical over 7 bases. This CDR3 spans 15 amino acids. With 2 bases clipped from V and 2 bases from J, the junction kept 2 bases outside the gene matches. Germline CDR1 and CDR2: SEHNR and FQNEAQ (reference sequence). The CDR3 loop is CASSLKGATNEKLFF. The CDR3 DNA reads as TGTGCCAGCAGCTTAAAGGGGGCGACTAATGAAAAACTGTTTTTT.

V usage is TRBV10-3 and J usage is TRBJ1-2; unclear D gene. The CDR3 length is 12 residues. Trimming shortened V by 3 bases and J by 6 bases, and 8 bases separated the two germline ends. CDR1 ENHRY and CDR2 SYGVKD come from the germline V gene. This CDR3 reads CAISERDNGYTF. In DNA, the CDR3 is TGTGCCATCAGTGAAAGGGATAATGGCTACACCTTC.

The chain has TRBV6-5 and TRBJ2-4; D perhaps matches TRBD1 (5 bases). The germline V and J ends were trimmed by 0 bases and 6 bases, with 9 bases remaining between them. Germline V gives CDR1 MNHEY, CDR2 SVGAGI. The CDR3 loop spans 14 amino acids. The CDR3 DNA reads TGTGCCAGCAGTTACTCTGACAGCCTAAACATTCAGTACTTC. Its translation: CASSYSDSLNIQYF.

The chain carries TRBV2 and TRBJ2-2; the match to TRBD2 covers 8 bases. The CDR3 extends over 15 amino acids. Germline lookup yields CDR1 SNHLY and CDR2 FYNNEI. Losses at the gene ends were 5 bases for V and 3 bases for J; bases not matched to a gene: 5. The CDR3 DNA reads as TGTGCCAGCAGTCCCCGGACTAGCCACACCGGGGAGCTGTTTTTT. This codes for CASSPRTSHTGELFF.

This clone was seen ten or more times. The chain carries TRBV21-1 and TRBJ1-2. TRBV21-1 is shown as a pseudogene. The CDR3 contains 12 residues. The CDR3: CASPPGNYGYTF. The CDR3 nucleotides are TGTGCCAGCCCCCCGGGAAACTATGGCTACACCTTC.

The rearrangement uses TRBV6-6 and TRBJ1-1; the match to TRBD1 covers 7 bases. CDR1 and CDR2 (germline): MNHNY, SVGAGI (reference sequence). The CDR3 extends over 15 amino acids. Trimming cost V 6 bases and J 1 base; bases outside gene matches: 8. For the CDR3, the DNA is TGTGCCAGCAGGACAACAGGGGCCGAGAACACTGAAGCTTTCTTT. Its protein product is CASRTTGAENTEAFF.

The gene calls are TRBV6-1 and TRBJ2-2; the D is unclear. CDR3 length: 14 residues. V was trimmed by 7 bases and J by 0 bases, leaving 9 bases between them. Germline V lookup: CDR1 MNHNS, CDR2 SASEGT. The CDR3 loop reads CASILNPNTGELFF. Written as DNA, the CDR3 is TGTGCCAGCATTTTAAACCCGAACACCGGGGAGCTGTTTTTT.

CDR3: CASSLGSGSGPQHF. The CDR3 coding sequence is TGCGCCAGCAGCTTGGGATCGGGTTCGGGGCCCCAGCATTTT. This chain joins TRBV5-1 and TRBJ1-5; no clear D. Germline assignment: CDR1 SGHRS and CDR2 YFSETQ. The CDR3 covers 14 residues. The V and J ends lost 0 bases and 9 bases respectively, with 13 bases between them.

The genes are TRBV2 and TRBJ2-1; D is ambiguous. This CDR3 contains 16 residues. Between the trimmed V and J ends, which lost 4 bases and 4 bases, there was a span of 17 bases. Germline V gives CDR1 SNHLY, CDR2 FYNNEI. The CDR3 sequence is CASSVGLLSPYNEQFF. In nucleotides, the CDR3 is TGTGCCAGCAGTGTCGGGCTACTCAGCCCGTACAATGAGCAGTTCTTC. Full variable domain (missing parts from reference TRBV2 and TRBJ2-1): EPEVTQTPSHQVTQMGQEVILRCVPISNHLYFYWYRQILGQKVEFLVSFYNNEISEKSEIFDDQFSVERPDGSNFTLKIRSTKLEDSAMYFCASSVGLLSPYNEQFFGPGTRLTVL.

The rearrangement uses TRBV19 and TRBJ1-1; the D is unclear. CDR1 is LNHDA, CDR2 SQIVND, per germline (reference sequence). This CDR3 contains 15 residues. V was cut by 4 bases and J by 1 base, with 13 bases left in between. The CDR3 spells CASSRSGSGNTEAFF. For the CDR3, the DNA is TGTGCCAGTAGTAGGTCAGGCAGTGGGAACACTGAAGCTTTCTTT.

The V and J genes are TRBV11-2 and TRBJ2-6; D is perhaps TRBD1 or TRBD2 (5 bases each). The V gene's germline CDR1 is SGHAT and CDR2 FQNNGV. CDR3 size: 15 residues. The V end was cut by 1 base, the J end by 1 base, with 5 bases between. CDR3 region: CASSLGGSGANVLTF. The CDR3 coding sequence is TGTGCCAGCAGCTTAGGGGGGTCTGGGGCCAACGTCCTGACTTTC.

The chain joins TRBV6-6 to TRBJ2-3, with 8 bases identical to TRBD2. This CDR3 comprises 14 residues. V gave up 6 bases and J gave up 1 base; unmatched junction bases: 3. The germline CDR1 and CDR2 sequences are MNHNY and SVGAGI (reference sequence). The CDR3 loop is CASRLGGGTDTQYF. The CDR3 DNA follows: TGTGCCAGCAGGCTCGGGGGGGGCACAGATACGCAGTATTTT.

The rearrangement links TRBV28 to TRBJ2-7; 7 positions match TRBD2. The V segment lost 7 bases and the J segment 5 bases; nucleotides outside the gene matches: 14. The V gene's germline CDR1 is MDHEN and CDR2 SYDVKM. The CDR3 sequence is 15 residues long. DNA of the CDR3: TGTGCCAGCACCCCAGGTGTGCGGGGGAGTAACGAGCAGTACTTC. Residues: CASTPGVRGSNEQYF.